What follows are 30 T cell receptor beta chains derived from one specimen sequenced in a study of blood T cell repertoires in COVID-19 (dated by TCRdb to the early 2020s). Library prep was done by the immunoSEQ multiplex PCR assay. This immuneACCESS table, as held by TCRdb, lists in-frame sequences with V and J called but not all clones. Of the missing ones, under half trace to an unresolved V gene in checked studies; the others have no known cause. This sample is represented by almost 200,000 clones; around 90% of them were singletons. Of the sample, about 8.1% is held by the ten largest clones. The sample was PBMCs or T cells enriched from blood (not recorded which). These TCRs come from a woman aged 18-29 years who had recovered from COVID-19.

This chain links TRBV30 with TRBJ2-3, with 12 bases lining up with TRBD2. Looked up from germline, CDR1 is GTSNPN and CDR2 is SVGIG (reference sequence). Trimming removed 1 base from V and 6 bases from J; junction bases left unmatched: 5. CDR3 length: 15 residues. CDR3 sequence: CAWSALGTSGDTQYF. The CDR3 DNA follows: TGTGCCTGGAGTGCTTTGGGGACTAGCGGGGATACGCAGTATTTT.

The CDR3 DNA is TGTGCCACCAACGGAGGACAGGGGATGAACTATGGCTACACCTTC. Translated, it gives CATNGGQGMNYGYTF. The genes are TRBV6-5 and TRBJ1-2, with 9 positions matching TRBD1. The CDR3 runs to 15 residues. Germline CDR1 is MNHEY and CDR2 is SVGAGI. Trimming removed 10 bases from V and 2 bases from J; junction bases left unmatched: 11.

The V and J genes are TRBV5-1 and TRBJ2-7; 9 bases are shared with TRBD1. Germline-derived CDR1 and CDR2 are SGHRS and YFSETQ. The CDR3 consists of 15 residues. Trimming cost V 4 bases and J 2 bases; bases outside gene matches: 7. CDR3 in amino acids: CASSARDRAPYEQYF. The CDR3 nucleotides read TGCGCCAGCAGCGCCCGGGACAGGGCTCCCTACGAGCAGTACTTC.

This rearrangement joins TRBV19 to TRBJ1-2; the D gene is possibly TRBD1 (6 bases). Deletions cut 9 bases from V and 4 bases from J, with 27 bases between. There are 17 residues in the CDR3. CDR1 LNHDA and CDR2 SQIVND come from the germline V gene (reference sequence). The CDR3 protein is CASGVVTGLAKIYGYTF. The CDR3 region has the DNA TGTGCCAGCGGAGTAGTAACAGGGCTAGCTAAGATCTATGGCTACACCTTC.

The rearrangement uses TRBV6-5 and TRBJ1-4, with 12 bases matching TRBD1. The V gene's germline CDR1 is MNHEY and CDR2 SVGAGI. V dropped 4 bases and J dropped 9; count of bases not matched to a gene: 6. This CDR3 contains 15 residues. This CDR3 is CASSSGTGGHQKLFF. The DNA for the CDR3 is TGTGCCAGCAGTTCCGGGACAGGGGGCCACCAAAAACTGTTTTTT.

The chain joins TRBV5-6 to TRBJ2-1; 7 bases map to TRBD1. Germline loops: CDR1 SGHDT, CDR2 YYEEEE. Germline trimming cut 0 bases from V and 0 bases from J; bases unmatched to any gene: 3. This CDR3 is 16 amino acids long. Written as DNA, the CDR3 is TGTGCCAGCAGCTTGGAAGGGACAGTCTCCTACAATGAGCAGTTCTTC. This translates into CASSLEGTVSYNEQFF. Variable domain in full (rest from reference TRBV5-6 and TRBJ2-1): DAGVTQSPTHLIKTRGQQVTLRCSPKSGHDTVSWYQQALGQGPQFIFQYYEEEERQRGNFPDRFSGHQFPNYSSELNVNALLLGDSALYLCASSLEGTVSYNEQFFGPGTRLTVL.

This clone turned up a few times. The chain has TRBV2 and TRBJ2-2, with 11 bases fitting TRBD2. This CDR3 contains 15 residues. V shed 4 bases and J 7 bases; nucleotides not matched to a gene: 5. Germline V gene data show CDR1 as SNHLY and CDR2 as FYNNEI. The CDR3 DNA is TGTGCCAGCAGTGGTAGCGGGGGGGCCGACGGGGAGCTGTTTTTT. Encoded protein: CASSGSGGADGELFF. The complete variable domain, with remaining parts taken from reference TRBV2 and TRBJ2-2, reads EPEVTQTPSHQVTQMGQEVILRCVPISNHLYFYWYRQILGQKVEFLVSFYNNEISEKSEIFDDQFSVERPDGSNFTLKIRSTKLEDSAMYFCASSGSGGADGELFFGEGSRLTVL.

V is TRBV28 and J is TRBJ1-5; TRBD1 might be the D (5 bases). This CDR3 has 12 residues. Germline assignment: CDR1 MDHEN and CDR2 SYDVKM. V dropped 8 bases and J dropped 7 bases, with 12 bases sitting between them. The CDR3 here is CASFLPGQPQHF. The DNA for the CDR3 is TGTGCCAGCTTCTTACCAGGGCAGCCCCAGCATTTT. Complete variable domain (other parts from reference TRBV28 and TRBJ1-5): DVKVTQSSRYLVKRTGEKVFLECVQDMDHENMFWYRQDPGLGLRLIYFSYDVKMKEKGDIPEGYSVSREKKERFSLILESASTNQTSMYLCASFLPGQPQHFGDGTRLSIL.

This chain links TRBV27 with TRBJ2-1; possibly TRBD1 for D (5 bases). From germline, CDR1 is MNHEY and CDR2 SMNVEV (reference sequence). Trimming shortened V by 3 bases and J by 7 bases, and 19 bases separated the two germline ends. This CDR3 has 16 amino acids. CDR3 residues: CASSFLLGAKLNEQFF. The DNA of the CDR3 is TGTGCCAGCAGTTTCCTCCTAGGGGCAAAACTGAATGAGCAGTTCTTC.

The V call is TRBV7-6, the J call TRBJ1-5, with 7 nucleotides matching TRBD1. This CDR3 region has 13 residues. The V gene end was trimmed by 5 bases and the J gene end by 6 bases; junction bases not matched to a gene: 4. The germline CDR1 and CDR2 sequences are SGHVS and FNYEAQ. CDR3 in amino acids: CASSGDSSQPQHF. The DNA of the CDR3 is TGTGCCAGCAGCGGGGACAGTAGTCAGCCCCAGCATTTT.

The chain carries TRBV7-3 and TRBJ2-3, with 8 positions matching TRBD2. There are 20 residues in the CDR3. The ends lost 5 bases at V and 0 bases at J; junction bases unmatched: 19. Germline-derived CDR1 and CDR2 are SGHTA and FQGTGA. CDR3 sequence reads: CASSLTPAAGGLTSTDTQYF. The CDR3 coding sequence is TGTGCCAGCAGCCTCACCCCGGCGGCGGGGGGATTGACTAGCACAGATACGCAGTATTTT.

The chain carries TRBV6-5 and TRBJ2-7; a weak D match, TRBD2 (6 bases). Per germline, CDR1 MNHEY and CDR2 SVGAGI. The V end lost 2 bases, the J end lost 2 bases, and 13 bases lay between the germline ends. The CDR3 extends over 15 amino acids. The CDR3 sequence is CASSYGSRGPYEQYF. CDR3 coding DNA: TGTGCCAGCAGTTACGGGTCGCGGGGCCCCTACGAGCAGTACTTC.

The chain employs TRBV5-4 and TRBJ2-1; D possibly corresponds to TRBD2 (6 bases). Trimming removed 2 bases at V and 9 bases at J, with 21 bases between. CDR1 SGHNT and CDR2 YYREEE come from the germline V gene (reference sequence). The CDR3 covers 16 residues. Here the CDR3 reads CASSFPQGTRGGEQFF. The CDR3 DNA reads TGTGCCAGCAGCTTCCCGCAGGGAACTCGGGGAGGTGAGCAGTTCTTC.

The rearrangement links TRBV9 to TRBJ2-6; TRBD1 matches 7 bases. The CDR3 runs to 17 residues. The ends lost 2 bases at V and 0 bases at J; junction bases unmatched: 5. Germline CDR1 reads SGDLS; CDR2 reads YYNGEE. CDR3 sequence reads: CASSVRQGSSGANVLTF. CDR3 coding DNA: TGTGCCAGCAGCGTCAGACAGGGCAGCTCTGGGGCCAACGTCCTGACTTTC.

The CDR3 sequence is CAWSGTEAFF. CDR3 bases: TGTGCCTGGAGTGGGACAGAAGCTTTCTTT. This chain links TRBV30 with TRBJ1-1; a weak D match, TRBD1 (5 bases). V shed 1 base and J shed 8 bases, with 5 bases lying between them. Germline CDR1 reads GTSNPN; CDR2 reads SVGIG (reference sequence). The CDR3 is 10 residues long.

The chain recombines TRBV5-1 with TRBJ2-7; TRBD1 aligns across 8 bases. The junction had 11 bases not matched to a gene; V was cut back by 9 bases and J by 3 bases. The CDR3 spans 14 residues. Germline V lookup: CDR1 SGHRS, CDR2 YFSETQ. The CDR3 loop reads CATDGTGWLYEQYF. The CDR3 DNA reads TGCGCCACCGACGGGACAGGTTGGCTCTACGAGCAGTACTTC.

The chain joins TRBV3-1 (or the pseudogene TRBV3-2) to TRBJ2-1; 10 nucleotides match TRBD2. CDR1 LGHDT and CDR2 YNNKEL come from the germline V gene (reference sequence). V was pared by 4 bases and J by 5 bases, with 17 bases of the junction left unmatched. The CDR3 has 19 amino acids. The DNA for the CDR3 is TGTGCCAGCAGCCCCGGGGCTAGCGGGGGACTCTCAAAAGACAATGAGCAGTTCTTC. It yields the protein CASSPGASGGLSKDNEQFF.

The chain combines TRBV6-5 with TRBJ2-5; 10 bases are a match to TRBD2. The V segment lost 5 bases and the J segment 2 bases; nucleotides outside the gene matches: 5. The CDR3 sequence is 15 residues long. Germline CDR1 is MNHEY and CDR2 is SVGAGI. CDR3 protein: CASSTSGGAQETQYF. In DNA form, the CDR3 reads TGTGCCAGCAGTACAAGCGGGGGGGCTCAAGAGACCCAGTACTTC.

The CDR3 here is CASSLGEVRSYTF. The CDR3 region has the DNA TGTGCCAGCAGCTTGGGGGAGGTGCGGAGCTACACCTTC. This chain links TRBV5-6 with TRBJ1-2; D unresolved. Germline V CDR1 and CDR2: SGHDT, YYEEEE. The CDR3 runs 13 residues. The germline V and J ends were trimmed by 0 bases and 9 bases, with 12 bases remaining between them.

The chain joins TRBV10-3 to TRBJ1-2; 9 positions agree with TRBD1. In germline, CDR1 is ENHRY, CDR2 SYGVKD. The CDR3 covers 14 residues. The V gene end was trimmed by 4 bases and the J gene end by 4 bases; junction bases not matched to a gene: 4. The CDR3 protein is CAISGDREPYGYTF. CDR3 DNA sequence: TGTGCCATCAGTGGGGACAGGGAGCCCTATGGCTACACCTTC.

This clone was counted a few times. V and J are TRBV6-5 and TRBJ1-3; D gene ambiguous. CDR3 size: 12 residues. Germline lookup yields CDR1 MNHEY and CDR2 SVGAGI. V was cut by 4 bases and J by 2 bases, with 3 bases left in between. This chain's CDR3 is CASSSTGNTIYF. In DNA, the CDR3 is TGTGCCAGCAGTTCCACTGGAAACACCATATATTTT.

CDR3 protein: CASSLSQGEGDTEAFF. CDR3 DNA: TGTGCCAGCAGTTTATCCCAAGGGGAGGGGGACACTGAAGCTTTCTTT. This chain connects TRBV28 to TRBJ1-1, with D maybe TRBD1 (6 bases). V lost 1 base, J lost 3 bases, and 15 bases lay in between. The CDR3 is made up of 16 amino acids. Germline V lookup: CDR1 MDHEN, CDR2 SYDVKM.

J is TRBJ2-5 and V is TRBV3-1 (or the pseudogene TRBV3-2), with D possibly TRBD1 on 5 matching bases. V dropped 4 bases and J dropped 7 bases, with 13 bases sitting between them. The CDR3 totals 13 residues. In germline, CDR1 is LGHDT, CDR2 YNNKEL (reference sequence). The CDR3 region has the DNA TGTGCCAGCAGCCCGGGCAGGGTGGGGACCCAGTACTTC. This encodes CASSPGRVGTQYF.

The chain combines TRBV28 with TRBJ2-7; TRBD1 might be the D (5 bases). Trimming left V 5 bases short and J 3 bases short, with 17 bases between. The CDR3 spans 15 residues. The V gene's germline CDR1 is MDHEN and CDR2 SYDVKM. CDR3 in DNA: TGTGCCAGCAGTGAGACAGCCCCTCGACACTACGAGCAGTACTTC. It translates to CASSETAPRHYEQYF. Based on the CDR3 plus reference TRBV28 and TRBJ2-7, the full variable domain is DVKVTQSSRYLVKRTGEKVFLECVQDMDHENMFWYRQDPGLGLRLIYFSYDVKMKEKGDIPEGYSVSREKKERFSLILESASTNQTSMYLCASSETAPRHYEQYFGPGTRLTVT.

The chain recombines TRBV6-6 with TRBJ2-7; TRBD1 might be the D (5 bases). Trimming cost V 7 bases and J 6 bases, with 19 bases left between them. The length of the CDR3 is 14 residues. CDR1 and CDR2 (germline): MNHNY, SVGAGI (reference sequence). The CDR3 loop is CASTIPAGQGEQYF. The CDR3 DNA is TGTGCCAGCACCATCCCGGCAGGGCAGGGCGAGCAGTACTTC.

The V and J genes are TRBV4-1 and TRBJ2-7, with TRBD1 matching over 7 bases. The ends lost 3 bases at V and 2 bases at J; junction bases unmatched: 10. This CDR3 has 16 residues. Germline CDR1 MGHRA, CDR2 YSYEKL. CDR3 DNA: TGCGCCAGCAGCCAGACACCCTACAGGGGACCCTACGAGCAGTACTTC. Its protein is CASSQTPYRGPYEQYF.

The V gene is TRBV6-4, the J gene TRBJ1-1, with a weak D call TRBD1 (6 bases). The germline gives CDR1 MRHNA, CDR2 SNTAGT. Trimming left V 2 bases short and J 5 bases short, with 15 bases between. The CDR3 covers 15 residues. The CDR3 loop is CASSDPTGEGTEAFF. DNA for the CDR3: TGTGCCAGCAGTGACCCGACAGGCGAGGGAACTGAAGCTTTCTTT.

The chain couples TRBV30 to TRBJ2-2; D unclear. V was trimmed by 4 bases and J by 1 base, leaving 4 bases between them. The germline CDR1 and CDR2 sequences are GTSNPN and SVGIG (reference sequence). The CDR3 runs to 12 residues. The CDR3 is CAWTGNTGELFF. The CDR3, as DNA: TGTGCCTGGACAGGGAACACCGGGGAGCTGTTTTTT. Complete variable domain (other parts from reference TRBV30 and TRBJ2-2): SQTIHQWPATLVQPVGSPLSLECTVEGTSNPNLYWYRQAAGRGLQLLFYSVGIGQISSEVPQNLSASRPQDRQFILSSKKLLLSDSGFYLCAWTGNTGELFFGEGSRLTVL.

A note on this clone: An end of the junction does not agree with germline; a read error may underlie this. The chain joins TRBV9 to TRBJ2-3, with 10 nucleotides matching TRBD2. This CDR3 region has 13 residues. The germline V gene has CDR1 SGDLS and CDR2 YYNGEE. CDR3 coding DNA: TGTGCCAGTAGCGGGGGGCCCACAGATACGCAGTATTTT. It codes for CASSGGPTDTQYF.

This clone was detected a few times. The chain links TRBV2 to TRBJ2-2, with unresolved D. Per the germline V gene, CDR1 is SNHLY and CDR2 is FYNNEI. This CDR3 comprises 13 residues. V was shortened by 4 bases and J by 6 bases, with 9 bases between the two germline ends. CDR3 region: CASSAYLSGELFF. CDR3 nucleotides: TGTGCCAGCAGTGCTTACTTGTCCGGGGAGCTGTTTTTT. Full variable domain (outside the CDR3, taken from reference TRBV2 and TRBJ2-2): EPEVTQTPSHQVTQMGQEVILRCVPISNHLYFYWYRQILGQKVEFLVSFYNNEISEKSEIFDDQFSVERPDGSNFTLKIRSTKLEDSAMYFCASSAYLSGELFFGEGSRLTVL.